A selection of T cell receptor beta chains follows, all from one sample in a study of PD-1 blockade in classical Hodgkin lymphoma. Clones were read by immunoSEQ multiplex PCR, and TCRdb kept only the in-frame ones, dropping some. This repertoire shows more than 45,000 clones, 73% found once; its top ten account for less than 15%. The source material was peripheral blood mononuclear cells (PBMCs), sampled before the second cycle of nivolumab. The receptors were sampled from a human donor with classical Hodgkin lymphoma. Each CDR3 is given with its conserved first and last residue. A D gene is named only where the DNA matches it firmly. Rows may omit the clone size; those that give it use once, few, many or a size class.

size: -; D: -; J: TRBJ1-3; V: TRBV9; DNA: TGTGCCAGCAGCCCTGACGAAGGGACCTGGGGCCATTTCAATTTT; CDR3: CASSPDEGTWGHFNF
size: -; D: -; J: TRBJ1-1; V: TRBV7-2; DNA: TGTGCCAGCAGCACTTACCGGTTTAACACTGAAGCTTTCTTT; CDR3: CASSTYRFNTEAFF
size: -; D: -; J: TRBJ2-7; V: TRBV6-1; DNA: TGTGCCAGCATCCGGGGACCTTCAGCGGATTACGAGCAGTACTTC; CDR3: CASIRGPSADYEQYF
size: -; D: -; J: TRBJ1-1; V: TRBV6-5; DNA: TGTGCCAGCAAGGGGGGGGGTGTCAACACTGAAGCTTTCTTT; CDR3: CASKGGGVNTEAFF
size: -; D: -; J: TRBJ2-2; V: TRBV6-6; DNA: TGTGCCAGCAGTACCGAGGGTTGGGGGACCGGGGAGCTGTTTTTT; CDR3: CASSTEGWGTGELFF
size: medium-sized; D: -; J: TRBJ1-2; V: TRBV6-5; DNA: TGTGCCAGCACCACCCTAGGAGGGGAACGTGGCTACACCTTC; CDR3: CASTTLGGERGYTF
size: -; D: -; J: TRBJ2-7; V: TRBV7-8; DNA: TGTGCCAGCAGCTCCCGGGGACACTCCTACGAGCAGTACTTC; CDR3: CASSSRGHSYEQYF
size: -; D: -; J: TRBJ2-1; V: TRBV27; DNA: TGTGCCAGCAGTTTCCAACAGGGTCTTGAGCAGTTCTTC; CDR3: CASSFQQGLEQFF
size: -; D: -; J: TRBJ1-2; V: TRBV6-6; DNA: TGTGCCAGCAGTACCAACCCAGCGTCTAACTATGGCTACACCTTC; CDR3: CASSTNPASNYGYTF
size: -; D: TRBD1; J: TRBJ2-3; V: TRBV7-9; DNA: TGTGCCAGCAGCCCGGGACAGGGGACAGATACGCAGTATTTT; CDR3: CASSPGQGTDTQYF
size: few; D: TRBD1; J: TRBJ1-3; V: TRBV10-1; DNA: TGCGCCAGCAGTCCGGGACAGGCCGCCTACTCTGGAAACACCATATATTTT; CDR3: CASSPGQAAYSGNTIYF
size: -; D: -; J: TRBJ2-1; V: TRBV18; DNA: TGTGCCAGCTCACCATCTGGTCTAGCCAATGAGCAGTTCTTC; CDR3: CASSPSGLANEQFF
size: -; D: TRBD2; J: TRBJ2-3; V: TRBV9; DNA: TGTGCCAGCAGCGTCCGGGGGGTTAGCACAGATACGCAGTATTTT; CDR3: CASSVRGVSTDTQYF
size: -; D: -; J: TRBJ2-3; V: TRBV19; DNA: TGTGCCAGTAGCGACAGGATCGCAGATACGCAGTATTTT; CDR3: CASSDRIADTQYF
size: few; D: -; J: TRBJ1-2; V: TRBV7-9; DNA: TGTGCCAGCAGCCTATCGCTGGGATACTATGGCTACACCTTC; CDR3: CASSLSLGYYGYTF
size: -; D: TRBD1; J: TRBJ2-2; V: TRBV19; DNA: TGTGCCAGTAGTAGCGGACAGGGGGCCGGGGAGCTGTTTTTT; CDR3: CASSSGQGAGELFF
size: -; D: -; J: TRBJ2-7; V: TRBV18; DNA: TGTGCCACCGCACCGGGTCCCTCCTACGAGCAGTACTTC; CDR3: CATAPGPSYEQYF
size: -; D: -; J: TRBJ2-1; V: TRBV18; DNA: TGTGCCAGCTCACCCCTAAGAGGGACGGGTGAGCAGTTCTTC; CDR3: CASSPLRGTGEQFF
size: -; D: TRBD2; J: TRBJ2-1; V: TRBV6-5; DNA: TGTGCCAGCAGTCCACTAGCGGGAGCTACCAATGAGCAGTTCTTC; CDR3: CASSPLAGATNEQFF
size: -; D: -; J: TRBJ2-1; V: TRBV7-3; DNA: TGTGCCAGCAGCTTAAGGATGTGGGATGAGCAGTTCTTC; CDR3: CASSLRMWDEQFF
size: -; D: -; J: TRBJ2-3; V: TRBV7-3; DNA: TGTGCCAGCAGCGTGAGAAGTCCAGATACGCAGTATTTT; CDR3: CASSVRSPDTQYF
size: -; D: TRBD2; J: TRBJ2-1; V: TRBV5-1; DNA: TGCGCCAGCAGCCTGGCCCCCGGGACTAGCGGGACGAGCTCCTACAATGAGCAGTTCTTC; CDR3: CASSLAPGTSGTSSYNEQFF
size: few; D: -; J: TRBJ1-4; V: TRBV21-1; DNA: TGTGCCAGCACCTCCGGGACGACTAATGAAAAACTGTTTTTT; CDR3: CASTSGTTNEKLFF
size: many; D: -; J: TRBJ2-7; V: TRBV6-5; DNA: TGTGCCAGCAGTTCGGGACGGACCACCTACGAGCAGTACTTC; CDR3: CASSSGRTTYEQYF
size: -; D: TRBD1; J: TRBJ1-5; V: TRBV4-1; DNA: TGCGCCAGCAGCCCAGGACAGGGAAGCAATCAGCCCCAGCATTTT; CDR3: CASSPGQGSNQPQHF
size: -; D: -; J: TRBJ1-4; V: TRBV23-1; DNA: TGCGCCCCAAGGCGACTGACAAACGCTATAAACACAGAGAAACTGTTTTTT; CDR3: CAPRRLTNAINTEKLFF
size: once; D: -; J: TRBJ2-1; V: TRBV10-1; DNA: TGCGCCAGCAGCGATTGGGGGCAGCCCGGAGGCCTCACCTACAATGAGCAGTTCTTC; CDR3: CASSDWGQPGGLTYNEQFF
size: -; D: -; J: TRBJ2-7; V: TRBV27; DNA: TGTGCCAGCAGTGGAAGGACAGTCAGTCCCTACGAGCAGTACTTC; CDR3: CASSGRTVSPYEQYF
size: -; D: TRBD2; J: TRBJ2-3; V: TRBV19; DNA: TGTGCCAGTAGTATAGTCGCGGGAGGCGCCACAGATACGCAGTATTTT; CDR3: CASSIVAGGATDTQYF
size: -; D: -; J: TRBJ2-3; V: TRBV10-3; DNA: TGTGCCATCAGTGAGTCGAATCTAGCGGTGGGGGCCCGTACGCAGTATTTT; CDR3: CAISESNLAVGARTQYF
size: once; D: TRBD1; J: TRBJ2-7; V: TRBV7-2; DNA: TGTGCCAGCAGCTTAAAGATGACGTCCGGGACAGGGACCTACGAGCAGTACTTC; CDR3: CASSLKMTSGTGTYEQYF
size: -; D: -; J: TRBJ1-1; V: TRBV6-5; DNA: TGTGCCAGCACCTACGGGCAGAACACTGAAGCTTTCTTT; CDR3: CASTYGQNTEAFF
size: -; D: -; J: TRBJ1-4; V: TRBV19; DNA: TGTGCCAGTAGTCCCAGAGCAACTAATGAAAAACTGTTTTTT; CDR3: CASSPRATNEKLFF
size: -; D: -; J: TRBJ1-1; V: TRBV6-1; DNA: TGTGCCAGCAGTGAAGCGGGCGGTTTGGAAGCTTTCTTT; CDR3: CASSEAGGLEAFF
size: -; D: TRBD1; J: TRBJ1-4; V: TRBV5-1; DNA: TGCGCCAGCAGCTTGATCCGTGGTTCGACAGGGGCAAAGGAAAAACTGTTTTTT; CDR3: CASSLIRGSTGAKEKLFF
size: few; D: -; J: TRBJ1-5; V: TRBV28; DNA: TGTGCCAGCAGTTTATTAACGACAAGCAATCAGCCCCAGCATTTT; CDR3: CASSLLTTSNQPQHF
size: -; D: TRBD1; J: TRBJ2-3; V: TRBV19; DNA: TGTGCCAGTAAGGACAGGAGCCGCTCTAGCACAGATACGCAGTATTTT; CDR3: CASKDRSRSSTDTQYF
size: few; D: -; J: TRBJ1-2; V: TRBV6-5; DNA: TGTGCCACGATGAGAGGGGGGGCAGGACCGGGAGGCTACACCTTC; CDR3: CATMRGGAGPGGYTF
size: few; D: -; J: TRBJ1-2; V: TRBV19; DNA: TGTGCCAGTAGTCCCGGGGATGTGACTATCACCGGCTACACCTTC; CDR3: CASSPGDVTITGYTF
size: -; D: -; J: TRBJ2-3; V: TRBV27; DNA: TGTGCCAGCAGTTTATCGACTAGTACGTTCACAGATACGCAGTATTTT; CDR3: CASSLSTSTFTDTQYF
size: -; D: -; J: TRBJ2-2; V: TRBV5-8; DNA: TGTGCCAGCAGCTTGGGGCTAGCGCTGACCGGGGAGCTGTTTTTT; CDR3: CASSLGLALTGELFF
size: few; D: -; J: TRBJ1-5; V: TRBV27; DNA: TGTGCCAGCAGTACCGCCTTGGGGCCCCAGCATTTT; CDR3: CASSTALGPQHF
size: medium-sized; D: -; J: TRBJ1-5; V: TRBV18; DNA: TGTGCCAGCTCATCTCAGACAATGCTGGATCAGCCCCAGCATTTT; CDR3: CASSSQTMLDQPQHF
size: -; D: -; J: TRBJ1-1; V: TRBV19; DNA: TGTGCCAGTAGTATAGGGAGGGCTGTCGCTTTCTTT; CDR3: CASSIGRAVAFF
size: -; D: TRBD1; J: TRBJ2-2; V: TRBV7-9; DNA: TGTGCCAGCAGCTCTCCGACAGGGGCCAACACCGGGGAGCTGTTTTTT; CDR3: CASSSPTGANTGELFF
size: once; D: -; J: TRBJ1-5; V: TRBV28; DNA: TGTGCCAGCAGTTTATCGTCGGTGAGCAATCAGCCCCAGCATTTT; CDR3: CASSLSSVSNQPQHF
size: -; D: -; J: TRBJ2-2; V: TRBV7-3; DNA: TGTGCCAGCAGCCATTTCGCCGGGGAGCTGTTTTTT; CDR3: CASSHFAGELFF
size: many; D: -; J: TRBJ1-1; V: TRBV29-1; DNA: TGCAGCGCCAATATACAAGGGGGATCTGAAGCTTTCTTT; CDR3: CSANIQGGSEAFF